The 22 T cell receptor beta chains listed next were all sequenced from one sample in a study of cytomegalovirus exposure and HLA in healthy donors. Generated by immunoSEQ multiplex PCR, the TCRdb table keeps only in-frame clones and is missing some. The sample holds about 260,000 clones, less than 95% seen once. The sequencing sample was made of PBMCs. These receptors came from a woman in her twenties or thirties in good health and CMV-seronegative.

This chain links TRBV4-3 with TRBJ2-7; 11 nucleotides agree with TRBD2. Germline values: CDR1 LGHNA, CDR2 YSLEER. Unmatched junction bases numbered 2, after V lost 3 bases and J lost 1 base. This CDR3 has 15 amino acids. The CDR3 DNA reads as TGCGCCAGCAGCCACCGACTAGCGGGGTCCTACGAGCAGTACTTC. The encoded protein is CASSHRLAGSYEQYF.

The V call is TRBV29-1, the J call TRBJ2-7, with a possible D match to TRBD1 (6 bases). CDR1 is SQVTM and CDR2 is ANQGSEA in the germline V gene. Trimming pared 4 bases from V and 4 bases from J, leaving 11 bases between. There are 12 residues in the CDR3. The CDR3 is CSVVVGAYEQYF. The CDR3 nucleotides are TGCAGCGTTGTGGTGGGGGCGTACGAGCAGTACTTC.

The chain joins TRBV7-8 to TRBJ2-1, with 12 positions matching TRBD2. This CDR3 region has 19 residues. Per the germline V gene, CDR1 is SGHVS and CDR2 is FQNEAQ. The J segment lost 0 bases and the V segment lost 1 base, leaving 7 bases of the junction unmatched. The CDR3 region is CASSLDGTSGPSSYNEQFF. The CDR3 DNA reads as TGTGCCAGCAGCTTAGACGGGACTAGCGGGCCTAGCTCCTACAATGAGCAGTTCTTC.

V is TRBV25-1 and J is TRBJ2-1; 11 bases line up with TRBD2. Germline V gives CDR1 MGHDK, CDR2 SYGVNS. This CDR3 spans 16 amino acids. Trimming at V came to 3 bases and at J to 0 bases, leaving 1 base not matched to a gene. The chain's CDR3 is CASSDTSGSSYNEQFF. The CDR3 coding sequence is TGTGCCAGCAGTGACACTAGCGGGAGCTCCTACAATGAGCAGTTCTTC.

J is TRBJ1-1 and V is TRBV28; D might be TRBD1 (6 bases). Looked up from germline, CDR1 is MDHEN and CDR2 is SYDVKM. CDR3 length: 17 amino acids. V was clipped by 7 bases and J by 1 base, with 22 bases between them. As DNA, the CDR3 is TGTGCCAGCAACACACTTAGACTCGGGGGCCGGAACACTGAAGCTTTCTTT. Its translation is CASNTLRLGGRNTEAFF.

The rearrangement uses TRBV19 and TRBJ1-5; D may be TRBD1 (5 bases). The CDR3 sequence is 14 residues long. Trimming took 3 bases from V and 6 from J, leaving 12 bases between them. From germline, CDR1 is LNHDA and CDR2 SQIVND (reference sequence). This CDR3 is CASSIADNSQPQHF. The DNA of the CDR3 is TGTGCCAGTAGTATCGCGGACAATAGTCAGCCCCAGCATTTT.

This chain links TRBV28 with TRBJ2-7; tentatively, D is TRBD2 (6 bases). Between the trimmed V and J ends, which lost 6 bases and 1 base, there was a span of 16 bases. The CDR3 length is 15 residues. From germline, CDR1 is MDHEN and CDR2 SYDVKM. CDR3: CASRSPRGRSYEQYF. The CDR3 DNA follows: TGTGCCAGCAGATCACCGCGGGGCAGGTCCTACGAGCAGTACTTC.

The chain uses TRBV4-2 and TRBJ2-7; perhaps TRBD2 as D (6 bases). Germline CDR1 and CDR2: LGHNA and YNFKEQ. Trimming stripped 4 bases from V and 4 bases from J, with 20 bases between. The CDR3 runs 16 residues. DNA of the CDR3: TGTGCCAGCAGCCCGGGGACTTCTTACGAGTCTTACGAGCAGTACTTC. This sequence encodes CASSPGTSYESYEQYF.

The chain has TRBV28 and TRBJ2-5; 7 nucleotides align to TRBD1. There are 18 residues in the CDR3. V trimming: 5 bases; J trimming: 2 bases; junction bases outside the gene matches: 17. The germline CDR1 and CDR2 sequences are MDHEN and SYDVKM. CDR3 coding DNA: TGTGCCAGCAGTGTTCGGTCGGTGAACCTGGGACAGCAAGAGACCCAGTACTTC. Its translation: CASSVRSVNLGQQETQYF.

The rearrangement uses TRBV5-1 and TRBJ2-1, with D possibly TRBD2 on 5 matching bases. Looked up from germline, CDR1 is SGHRS and CDR2 is YFSETQ. The CDR3 extends over 15 amino acids. V lost 4 bases to trimming and J lost 0 bases, with 11 bases between them. CDR3 in DNA: TGCGCCAGCAGCCCACAAACTAGCTCCTACAATGAGCAGTTCTTC. Protein: CASSPQTSSYNEQFF.

The chain combines TRBV6-4 with TRBJ2-3, with D perhaps TRBD1 (6 bases). V was clipped by 7 bases and J by 2 bases, with 19 bases between them. Germline V gene lookup returns CDR1 MRHNA and CDR2 SNTAGT. The CDR3 has 16 amino acids. Here the CDR3 DNA reads TGTGCCAGCATTGGACTTTTGGGGGCAGACACAGATACGCAGTATTTT. Translation gives CASIGLLGADTDTQYF.

The V gene is TRBV6-5, the J gene TRBJ1-1; the match to TRBD1 covers 7 bases. CDR3 size: 14 residues. Trimming at V came to 6 bases and at J to 4 bases, leaving 8 bases not matched to a gene. Looked up from germline, CDR1 is MNHEY and CDR2 is SVGAGI. This CDR3 reads CASRRQGLGTEAFF. For the CDR3, the DNA is TGTGCCAGCAGAAGACAGGGTTTGGGCACTGAAGCTTTCTTT.

This chain connects TRBV15 to TRBJ2-7, with unresolved D. CDR3 length: 13 amino acids. CDR1 and CDR2 from the germline V gene are LNHNV and YYDKDF (reference sequence). Trimming pared 4 bases from V and 0 bases from J, leaving 7 bases between. CDR3 bases: TGTGCCACCAGCATAGGTGGCTCCTACGAGCAGTACTTC. Amino acid sequence: CATSIGGSYEQYF.

This chain joins TRBV29-1 and TRBJ2-7, with TRBD1 matching 10 bases. The CDR3 is made up of 14 amino acids. V trimming: 4 bases; J trimming: 6 bases; junction bases outside the gene matches: 9. Germline V gives CDR1 SQVTM, CDR2 ANQGSEA. The CDR3 coding sequence is TGCAGCGTTGCCGCCGGGACAGGGGTGTCCGAGCAGTACTTC. It codes for CSVAAGTGVSEQYF.

This sequence joins TRBV9 and TRBJ2-1, with D perhaps matching TRBD2 (6 bases). V was shortened by 5 bases and J by 5 bases, with 17 bases between the two germline ends. The CDR3 totals 15 residues. Per germline, CDR1 SGDLS and CDR2 YYNGEE. CDR3 sequence: CASSDTGTHHNEQFF. For the CDR3, the DNA is TGTGCCAGCAGTGATACCGGGACTCACCACAATGAGCAGTTCTTC.

Notes on this clone: Different DNA sequences within this sample yield the same CDR3. CDR3 residues: CASSIVGGTYEQYF. CDR3 DNA sequence: TGTGCCAGTAGTATAGTGGGTGGAACCTACGAGCAGTACTTC. The chain links TRBV19 to TRBJ2-7; no clear D. V was pared by 1 base and J by 2 bases, with 9 bases between. Per the germline V gene, CDR1 is LNHDA and CDR2 is SQIVND (reference sequence). There are 14 residues in the CDR3.

This chain connects TRBV21-1 to TRBJ2-5. TRBV21-1 is a listed pseudogene. This CDR3 has 12 residues. CDR3 region: CADRRVKETQYF. CDR3 sequence (DNA): TGTGCCGACCGAAGAGTGAAGGAGACCCAGTACTTC.

The rearrangement uses TRBV14 and TRBJ1-4, with 8 bases fitting TRBD1. J was trimmed by 7 bases and V by 4 bases; bases with no gene match: 8. Germline V gene sequence: CDR1 SGHDN, CDR2 FVKESK. The CDR3 has 15 residues. The CDR3 protein is CASSPWTGKVEKLFF. The CDR3 DNA reads as TGTGCCAGCAGCCCGTGGACAGGGAAGGTTGAAAAACTGTTTTTT.

The V call is TRBV18, the J call TRBJ1-4; 7 bases align to TRBD1. V was clipped by 5 bases and J by 8 bases; unmatched bases: 2. The CDR3 spans 12 residues. Germline V CDR1 and CDR2: KGHSH, LQKENI. CDR3 region: CASSKDREKLFF. The CDR3 region has the DNA TGTGCCAGCTCAAAGGACAGGGAAAAACTGTTTTTT.

This clone has just a few counts. The same CDR3 arises from other DNA sequences in this sample as well. This chain uses TRBV7-9 with TRBJ2-3, with no clear D. This CDR3 has 14 amino acids. V lost 0 bases to trimming and J lost 0 bases, with 4 bases between them. Germline CDR1 is SEHNR and CDR2 is FQNEAQ (reference sequence). The CDR3 bases are TGTGCCAGCAGCTTAGCGGGGAGCACAGATACGCAGTATTTT. Its translation is CASSLAGSTDTQYF.

Written as DNA, the CDR3 is TGTGCCAGCAGTGCCGGGACTAGCGGGAGAACTACCCAGTACTTC. Its protein product is CASSAGTSGRTTQYF. This rearrangement joins TRBV2 to TRBJ2-5; 14 bases align to TRBD2. The length of the CDR3 is 15 residues. CDR1 SNHLY and CDR2 FYNNEI come from the germline V gene. With V trimmed by 4 bases and J by 8 bases, 6 bases remained unmatched. Looking up the rest from reference TRBV2 and TRBJ2-5 gives the full variable domain: EPEVTQTPSHQVTQMGQEVILRCVPISNHLYFYWYRQILGQKVEFLVSFYNNEISEKSEIFDDQFSVERPDGSNFTLKIRSTKLEDSAMYFCASSAGTSGRTTQYFGPGTRLLVL.

The CDR3 region is CASRKDPGATNEKLFF. Written as DNA, the CDR3 is TGTGCCAGCAGGAAAGACCCGGGGGCAACTAATGAAAAACTGTTTTTT. The chain has TRBV27 and TRBJ1-4, with a weak D call TRBD1 (5 bases). Trimming took off 6 bases at V and 0 bases at J, with 14 bases between the two ends. The CDR3 is made up of 16 amino acids. CDR1 and CDR2 from the germline V gene are MNHEY and SMNVEV (reference sequence).